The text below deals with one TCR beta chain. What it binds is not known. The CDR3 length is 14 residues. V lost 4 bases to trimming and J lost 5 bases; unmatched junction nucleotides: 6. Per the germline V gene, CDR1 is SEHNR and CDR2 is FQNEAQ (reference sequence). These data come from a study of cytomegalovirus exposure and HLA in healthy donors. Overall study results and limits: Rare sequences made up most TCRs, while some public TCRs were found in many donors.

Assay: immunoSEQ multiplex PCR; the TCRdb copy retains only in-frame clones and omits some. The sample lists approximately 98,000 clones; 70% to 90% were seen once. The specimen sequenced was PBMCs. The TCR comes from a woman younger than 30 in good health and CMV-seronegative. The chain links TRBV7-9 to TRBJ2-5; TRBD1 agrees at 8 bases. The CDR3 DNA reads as TGTGCCAGCAGCTCCCGGACAGGGCAGGAGACCCAGTACTTC. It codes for CASSSRTGQETQYF.